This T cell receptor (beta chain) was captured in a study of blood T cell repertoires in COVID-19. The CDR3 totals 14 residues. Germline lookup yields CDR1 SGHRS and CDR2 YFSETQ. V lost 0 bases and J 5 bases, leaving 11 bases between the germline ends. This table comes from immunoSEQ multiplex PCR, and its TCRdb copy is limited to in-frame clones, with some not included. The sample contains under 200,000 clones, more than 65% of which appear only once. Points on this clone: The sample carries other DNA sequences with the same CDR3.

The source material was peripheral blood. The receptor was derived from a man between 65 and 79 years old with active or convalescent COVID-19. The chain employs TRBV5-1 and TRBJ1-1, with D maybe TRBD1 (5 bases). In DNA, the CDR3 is TGCGCCAGCAGCTTGGTCCAGGGAGGTACTGAAGCTTTCTTT. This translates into CASSLVQGGTEAFF.